The 27 T cell receptor beta chains presented below share a single source sample, sequenced in a study of cytomegalovirus exposure and HLA in healthy donors. A multiplex PCR was run with 60 Vbeta primers and 13 Jbeta primers. Libraries were prepared by immunoSEQ multiplex PCR; TCRdb keeps only in-frame clonotypes and omits some of them. The sample contains more than 85,000 clones, almost 75% of which appear only once. The specimen sequenced was PBMCs. These receptors were taken from a man in his forties or fifties in good health and CMV-seronegative.

The genes are TRBV7-3 and TRBJ2-7; D is perhaps TRBD1 (6 bases). Germline CDR1 SGHTA, CDR2 FQGTGA. The CDR3 spans 18 residues. With 5 bases removed from V and 0 bases from J, the gap between germline ends came to 23 bases. CDR3 nucleotide sequence: TGTGCCAGCAGCCCACACCAGGGGAAGGCAGGCCGCTCCTACGAGCAGTACTTC. It specifies CASSPHQGKAGRSYEQYF.

This clone came up once. This chain uses TRBV10-3 with TRBJ2-7, with 7 bases aligning to TRBD1. Losses at the gene ends were 3 bases for V and 5 bases for J; bases not matched to a gene: 10. The CDR3 contains 15 residues. Germline V CDR1 and CDR2: ENHRY, SYGVKD. The CDR3 nucleotides read TGTGCCATCAGTGACCGAGACAGGGAAGGGAACGAGCAGTACTTC. Residues: CAISDRDREGNEQYF.

V is TRBV25-1 and J is TRBJ1-2; D is perhaps TRBD1 (5 bases). Germline CDR1 reads MGHDK; CDR2 reads SYGVNS. CDR3 length equals 13 residues. V lost 4 bases, J lost 8 bases, and 14 bases lay in between. The CDR3 is CASSAGTGGGYTF. The CDR3 nucleotides are TGTGCCAGCAGTGCCGGGACGGGGGGAGGCTACACCTTC.

This chain connects TRBV6-5 to TRBJ2-1; D is uncertain. Trimming stripped 5 bases from V and 4 bases from J, with 9 bases between. Germline CDR1 is MNHEY and CDR2 is SVGAGI. The CDR3 is 13 residues long. The CDR3 sequence: CASSQTVYNEQFF. CDR3 DNA: TGTGCCAGCAGTCAAACAGTATACAATGAGCAGTTCTTC.

This chain joins TRBV14 and TRBJ1-2, with 9 nucleotides matching TRBD1. Germline V gene data show CDR1 as SGHDN and CDR2 as FVKESK. This CDR3 comprises 16 residues. J lost 7 bases, V lost 0 bases, and 9 bases had no gene match. This chain's CDR3 is CASSQDWIGQGRGYTF. Written as DNA, the CDR3 is TGTGCCAGCAGCCAAGATTGGATAGGACAGGGGCGTGGCTACACCTTC. Drawing the rest from reference TRBV14 and TRBJ1-2, the complete variable domain is EAGVTQFPSHSVIEKGQTVTLRCDPISGHDNLYWYRRVMGKEIKFLLHFVKESKQDESGMPNNRFLAERTGGTYSTLKVQPAELEDSGVYFCASSQDWIGQGRGYTFGSGTRLTVV.

In its sample, this clone was seen once. The chain employs TRBV25-1 and TRBJ2-7; TRBD2 aligns across 7 bases. Losses at the gene ends were 4 bases for V and 2 bases for J; bases not matched to a gene: 14. Germline loops: CDR1 MGHDK, CDR2 SYGVNS. The CDR3 is 17 residues long. The DNA for the CDR3 is TGTGCCAGCAGTGGAAAAAAAAGGAGGGCGGGGGCCTACGAGCAGTACTTC. The encoded protein is CASSGKKRRAGAYEQYF.

The J gene is TRBJ1-2, the V gene TRBV28, with D possibly TRBD1 on 5 matching bases. The germline V gene encodes CDR1 MDHEN and CDR2 SYDVKM. This CDR3 comprises 13 residues. V was cut by 6 bases and J by 8 bases, with 16 bases left in between. For the CDR3, the DNA is TGTGCCAGCAGGTCTCCGGGGGGAGGAGGCTACACCTTC. It specifies CASRSPGGGGYTF.

The chain has TRBV10-3 and TRBJ2-7; weak D call: TRBD1 (5 bases). CDR1 ENHRY and CDR2 SYGVKD come from the germline V gene. Trimming removed 4 bases from V and 3 bases from J, with 10 bases in between. The CDR3 loop spans 13 amino acids. The CDR3 DNA follows: TGTGCCATCAGTGGGGCAGGGAACTACGAGCAGTACTTC. Residues: CAISGAGNYEQYF.

This rearrangement joins TRBV7-8 to TRBJ1-5; D is possibly TRBD1 (6 bases). V was pared by 7 bases and J by 5 bases, with 21 bases between. Germline-derived CDR1 and CDR2 are SGHVS and FQNEAQ. The CDR3 contains 16 residues. DNA for the CDR3: TGTGCCAGCACCAAACACCCTAGGACAGCTGATCAGCCCCAGCATTTT. Its translation: CASTKHPRTADQPQHF.

The rearrangement uses TRBV5-1 and TRBJ1-4; D ambiguous. Germline-derived CDR1 and CDR2 are SGHRS and YFSETQ. This CDR3 is 16 amino acids long. Trimming removed 0 bases at V and 1 base at J, with 10 bases between. The CDR3 DNA follows: TGCGCCAGCAGCTTGGCGAGGGATCGAACTAATGAAAAACTGTTTTTT. It translates to CASSLARDRTNEKLFF.

V usage is TRBV4-1 and J usage is TRBJ1-4; D is uncertain. This CDR3 region has 14 residues. Trimming pared 0 bases from V and 7 bases from J, leaving 9 bases between. Germline values: CDR1 MGHRA, CDR2 YSYEKL. CDR3 in amino acids: CASSQDHSVEKLFF. CDR3 bases: TGCGCCAGCAGCCAAGACCACTCGGTTGAAAAACTGTTTTTT.

For the CDR3, the DNA is TGCGCCAGCAGCCAAGATCGGGGGAGGGACCCTTTCTTT. It codes for CASSQDRGRDPFF. The chain couples TRBV4-1 to TRBJ1-1, with a tentative D call TRBD1 (5 bases). Germline V gives CDR1 MGHRA, CDR2 YSYEKL. The CDR3 has 13 residues. Trimming took 0 bases from V and 12 from J, leaving 14 bases between them.

V usage is TRBV18 and J usage is TRBJ2-5, with D unclear. V was clipped by 3 bases and J by 1 base, with 6 bases between them. CDR1 is KGHSH and CDR2 is LQKENI in the germline V gene. The CDR3 runs to 13 residues. CDR3 amino acids: CASSPYFQETQYF. As DNA, the CDR3 is TGTGCCAGCTCACCGTACTTCCAAGAGACCCAGTACTTC. The full variable domain, completed using reference TRBV18 and TRBJ2-5, is NAGVMQNPRHLVRRRGQEARLRCSPMKGHSHVYWYRQLPEEGLKFMVYLQKENIIDESGMPKERFSAEFPKEGPSILRIQQVVRGDSAAYFCASSPYFQETQYFGPGTRLLVL.

The chain is built from TRBV6-5 and TRBJ1-1; unclear D gene. The CDR3 consists of 16 residues. Germline V lookup: CDR1 MNHEY, CDR2 SVGAGI. V lost 2 bases and J lost 5, with 18 bases in between. DNA of the CDR3: TGTGCCAGCAGTTACAGAGCTTCCCGAAGTGCGACTGAAGCTTTCTTT. This translates into CASSYRASRSATEAFF.

This chain links TRBV2 with TRBJ2-5; a possible D gene is TRBD2 (6 bases). The germline gives CDR1 SNHLY, CDR2 FYNNEI. The CDR3 is 12 residues long. Deletions cut 7 bases from V and 7 bases from J, with 13 bases between. The CDR3 reads CASTGVGGTQYF. The CDR3 DNA follows: TGTGCCAGCACCGGGGTGGGAGGGACCCAGTACTTC. Looking up the rest from reference TRBV2 and TRBJ2-5 gives the full variable domain: EPEVTQTPSHQVTQMGQEVILRCVPISNHLYFYWYRQILGQKVEFLVSFYNNEISEKSEIFDDQFSVERPDGSNFTLKIRSTKLEDSAMYFCASTGVGGTQYFGPGTRLLVL.

The V gene is TRBV5-4, the J gene TRBJ1-1; TRBD1 agrees at 7 bases. Germline V CDR1 and CDR2: SGHNT, YYREEE (reference sequence). The trim removed 2 bases at V and 3 bases at J, leaving 1 base unmatched. CDR3 length: 13 residues. As DNA, the CDR3 is TGTGCCAGCAGCTTAACAGGGGACACTGAAGCTTTCTTT. This encodes CASSLTGDTEAFF.

The count of this clone is one. The V gene is TRBV2, the J gene TRBJ2-6, with no clear D. The CDR3 runs to 15 residues. Germline CDR1 and CDR2: SNHLY and FYNNEI. The germline V and J ends were trimmed by 3 bases and 4 bases, with 10 bases remaining between them. DNA of the CDR3: TGTGCCAGCAGTGATAGATCCCCGGGGGCCAACGTCCTGACTTTC. Translated, it gives CASSDRSPGANVLTF.

The rearrangement uses TRBV28 and TRBJ2-1, with TRBD2 matching 9 bases. Trimming at V came to 6 bases and at J to 6 bases, leaving 6 bases not matched to a gene. CDR1 is MDHEN, CDR2 SYDVKM, per germline. The CDR3 has 14 residues. The CDR3 protein is CASRLSGGLNEQFF. The CDR3 DNA follows: TGTGCCAGCAGGTTGAGCGGGGGGCTCAATGAGCAGTTCTTC.

This clone turned up a few times. The chain has TRBV5-6 and TRBJ2-2, with D unclear. The germline V gene encodes CDR1 SGHDT and CDR2 YYEEEE. This CDR3 is 14 amino acids long. V shed 4 bases and J shed 1 base, with 8 bases lying between them. The CDR3 sequence is CASSETRNTGELFF. CDR3 in DNA: TGTGCCAGCAGCGAGACACGGAACACCGGGGAGCTGTTTTTT. The full variable domain, with the rest looked up from reference TRBV5-6 and TRBJ2-2, is DAGVTQSPTHLIKTRGQQVTLRCSPKSGHDTVSWYQQALGQGPQFIFQYYEEEERQRGNFPDRFSGHQFPNYSSELNVNALLLGDSALYLCASSETRNTGELFFGEGSRLTVL.

The rearrangement links TRBV7-2 to TRBJ1-1, with 8 bases matching TRBD1. J lost 5 bases, V lost 6 bases, and 8 bases had no gene match. CDR1 SGHTA and CDR2 FQGNSA come from the germline V gene. This CDR3 is 14 amino acids long. CDR3 bases: TGTGCCAGCAGACCACAGGGGGGACAAACTGAAGCTTTCTTT. This sequence encodes CASRPQGGQTEAFF.

This clone showed up just once. The chain has TRBV4-3 and TRBJ2-5, with D tentatively TRBD1 (6 bases). The CDR3 has 15 amino acids. Germline V gene data show CDR1 as LGHNA and CDR2 as YSLEER. The ends were cut back, 0 bases at V and 7 bases at J, with 15 bases in the middle. As DNA, the CDR3 is TGCGCCAGCAGCCAAGATTGGCCCCGAGGGGGGACCCAGTACTTC. Encoded protein: CASSQDWPRGGTQYF.

The chain has TRBV4-2 and TRBJ1-6, with 7 bases aligning to TRBD1. With V trimmed by 4 bases and J by 2 bases, 8 bases remained unmatched. The CDR3 length is 17 residues. From germline, CDR1 is LGHNA and CDR2 YNFKEQ. The CDR3 loop is CASSPLTGTTYNSPLHF. As DNA, the CDR3 is TGTGCCAGCAGCCCATTGACAGGGACAACCTATAATTCACCCCTCCACTTT.

In its sample, this clone was seen a few times. An end of the junction differs from the germline gene, which may be a read error. This rearrangement joins TRBV7-9 to TRBJ1-2, with D unclear. CDR1 and CDR2 (germline): SEHNR, FQNEAQ (reference sequence). There are 18 residues in the CDR3. CDR3 sequence reads: CSSSLVLKHFKADYGYTF. The CDR3 DNA sequence: TGTTCCAGCAGCTTAGTCCTAAAACATTTTAAGGCGGACTATGGCTACACCTTC.

This chain connects TRBV7-2 to TRBJ1-1, with D perhaps matching TRBD1 (5 bases). V lost 7 bases and J 4 bases, leaving 16 bases between the germline ends. Germline assignment: CDR1 SGHTA and CDR2 FQGNSA. The CDR3 sequence is 14 residues long. CDR3 in amino acids: CASTGLQRGTEAFF. The CDR3 DNA reads as TGTGCCAGCACCGGGCTCCAAAGGGGCACTGAAGCTTTCTTT.

The genes are TRBV5-1 and TRBJ2-5; TRBD2 aligns across 7 bases. The J call may be mistaken, given a closer DNA end match to TRBJ2-7. The CDR3 loop spans 14 amino acids. CDR1 is SGHRS, CDR2 YFSETQ, per germline. CDR3 amino acids: CASKASSGSYEQYF. CDR3 DNA: TGCGCCAGCAAGGCGTCTAGCGGCTCCTACGAGCAGTACTTC.

The chain couples TRBV19 to TRBJ2-1; 14 bases are a match to TRBD2. The germline V gene encodes CDR1 LNHDA and CDR2 SQIVND (reference sequence). V shed 9 bases, J shed 4 bases, and the junction held 5 bases outside the gene matches. CDR3 length: 15 residues. The CDR3: CASRTSGGQYNEQFF. The CDR3, as DNA: TGTGCCAGCAGGACTAGCGGGGGGCAGTACAATGAGCAGTTCTTC.

There are a few counts of this clone. This CDR3 is CASSAPGAGAKGYTF. CDR3 DNA sequence: TGTGCCAGCAGTGCCCCCGGGGCAGGGGCCAAGGGCTACACCTTC. This chain links TRBV25-1 with TRBJ1-2; the D gene is possibly TRBD1 (6 bases). Germline lookup yields CDR1 MGHDK and CDR2 SYGVNS. Trimming pared 4 bases from V and 8 bases from J, leaving 20 bases between. The CDR3 extends over 15 amino acids.